The rows below give T cell receptor beta chains drawn from one sample of a study of cytomegalovirus exposure and HLA in healthy donors. Profiling relied on immunoSEQ multiplex PCR, and the TCRdb table lists in-frame clones only, not all of them. The sample records roughly 110,000 clones, about four fifths being singletons. The sequencing sample was made of PBMCs. The receptors here all came from a man aged 25 to 45 in good health and CMV-seropositive. Each CDR3 is given with its conserved first and last residue. The D gene is left open where the match is weak. Some rows mark clone size as missing; the rest say once, few, many or name a class of expanded clone.

CDR3 DNA | CDR3 protein | clone size | V gene | D gene | J gene
TGTGCCAGCAGTGAGGAGGGCCTGGTCACTGAAGCTTTCTTT | CASSEEGLVTEAFF | - | TRBV6-1 | - | TRBJ1-1
TGTGCCAGCACCTTCGGGAAAGGAGAAGCTTTCTTT | CASTFGKGEAFF | - | TRBV7-8 | - | TRBJ1-1
TGTGCCAGCAGCTTAGGACTGGGCATAGAGACCCAGTACTTC | CASSLGLGIETQYF | - | TRBV5-6 | - | TRBJ2-5
TGTGCCAGCAGCCAACAGGGGGACACTGAAGCTTTCTTT | CASSQQGDTEAFF | - | TRBV7-9 | TRBD1 | TRBJ1-1
TGTGCCAGCAGCTTAGCCGCTGGGACACCCTACAATGAGCAGTTCTTC | CASSLAAGTPYNEQFF | - | TRBV11-2 | - | TRBJ2-1
TGTGCCAGCAGTCCGTCCGGGACAGGGTTCTACGAGCAGTACTTC | CASSPSGTGFYEQYF | - | TRBV6-5 | TRBD1 | TRBJ2-7
TGTGCCAGCTCACCACAGAACAGGGCAAGCACAGATACGCAGTATTTT | CASSPQNRASTDTQYF | - | TRBV18 | - | TRBJ2-3
TGTGCCAGCAGCTGGGGGGGTTCCCTCTCTGCTGGGGCCAACGTCCTGACTTTC | CASSWGGSLSAGANVLTF | - | TRBV5-4 | TRBD2 | TRBJ2-6
TGTGCCAGCAGCGGGCAGGGGCGAACCGGGGAGCTGTTTTTT | CASSGQGRTGELFF | - | TRBV9 | - | TRBJ2-2
TGTGCCATCAGTGATAAAAGGGGCTACGAGCAGTACTTC | CAISDKRGYEQYF | - | TRBV10-3 | - | TRBJ2-7
TGTGCCTGGAGCGAAAGATTTCGTGGGTTAAGGAGTTCTGAAGCTTTCTTT | CAWSERFRGLRSSEAFF | - | TRBV30 | - | TRBJ1-1
TGTGCCAGAAGCGTAAAAACGGACAGGAGGTACGAGCAGTACTTC | CARSVKTDRRYEQYF | - | TRBV5-3 | TRBD1 | TRBJ2-7
TGTGCCATCTCCGGGACAGGGGACTCCTACGAGCAGTACTTC | CAISGTGDSYEQYF | - | TRBV2 | TRBD1 | TRBJ2-7
TGTGCCAGCAGCCGCCTAACCGATGAAAAACTGTTTTTT | CASSRLTDEKLFF | few | TRBV4-2 | - | TRBJ1-4
TGCGCCAGCAGCCAAGATTCGGGGACAGGGGACCCTTCAACACATGGCTACACCTTC | CASSQDSGTGDPSTHGYTF | once | TRBV4-1 | TRBD1 | TRBJ1-2
TGTGCCAGCAGCACAGGGGGCTATGGCACAGATACGCAGTATTTT | CASSTGGYGTDTQYF | - | TRBV5-8 | TRBD1 | TRBJ2-3
TGTGCCAGCAGCCAGGTAACTAGCGGGGCCTACAATGAGCAGTTCTTC | CASSQVTSGAYNEQFF | - | TRBV4-2 | TRBD2 | TRBJ2-1
TGTGCCAGCAGCAAAGGTACTGGGGCCAACGTCCTGACTTTC | CASSKGTGANVLTF | once | TRBV21-1 | - | TRBJ2-6
TGTGCCAGCAGCTTAGCGACAGGGGGCTTTCCCTACGAGCAGTACTTC | CASSLATGGFPYEQYF | - | TRBV7-6 | TRBD1 | TRBJ2-7
TGTGCCAGCTCCCTTGTTGAAGGGGGCTACTCTGGAAACACCATATATTTT | CASSLVEGGYSGNTIYF | - | TRBV18 | TRBD1 | TRBJ1-3
TGTGCCAGCAAAAGAAGCGGGGTTACCTACGAGCAGTACTTC | CASKRSGVTYEQYF | once | TRBV6-5 | TRBD2 | TRBJ2-7
TGCGCCAGCAGCCATCGGGACAGACTTAATGAGCAGTTCTTC | CASSHRDRLNEQFF | - | TRBV5-1 | TRBD1 | TRBJ2-1
TGTGCCAGCAGTCAAGACAGGGTTCGTGGCTACACCTTC | CASSQDRVRGYTF | - | TRBV6-5 | TRBD1 | TRBJ1-2
TGTGCCAGCAGCCCTAAGGTCCGGGACAGGGTCAATGAGCAGTTCTTC | CASSPKVRDRVNEQFF | - | TRBV7-2 | TRBD1 | TRBJ2-1
TGTGCCAGCAGCCAACAGGGGACAGGGTCAGAGACCCAGTACTTC | CASSQQGTGSETQYF | - | TRBV2 | TRBD1 | TRBJ2-5
TGTGCCAGCAGTCCGACTGGTGAACTGTTTTTT | CASSPTGELFF | - | TRBV2 | - | TRBJ1-4
TGTGCCAGCTCACGCCTACCCCCTTTTGTCAGCGCCGGGACCGGGGAGCTGTTTTTT | CASSRLPPFVSAGTGELFF | - | TRBV18 | - | TRBJ2-2
TGTGCCAGCGCGGACTACCCGTACCAAGAGACCCAGTACTTC | CASADYPYQETQYF | - | TRBV6-1 | - | TRBJ2-5
TGCGCCAGCAGCCTCCTTCGGGGGGCCAATTACGAGCAGTACTTC | CASSLLRGANYEQYF | - | TRBV5-1 | - | TRBJ2-7
TGTGCCAGCAGCGGACTCGGGACTAGCAGATCCTACAATGAGCAGTTCTTC | CASSGLGTSRSYNEQFF | - | TRBV5-6 | TRBD2 | TRBJ2-1
TGTGCCAGCAGTTGGGACAGGGGCTCTGAAGCTTTCTTT | CASSWDRGSEAFF | once | TRBV5-4 | TRBD1 | TRBJ1-1
TGTGCCAGCAGTTTTCTCCAGGGCTCTGGAAACACCATATATTTT | CASSFLQGSGNTIYF | few | TRBV28 | - | TRBJ1-3
TGTGCCAGCAGCTTGGGAGCGTTCCCCGGGACAGGGGAAAACACCATATATTTT | CASSLGAFPGTGENTIYF | - | TRBV5-4 | TRBD1 | TRBJ1-3
TGTGCCAGCAGATCGACCGGGACTCACTACGAGCAGTACTTC | CASRSTGTHYEQYF | few | TRBV6-6 | - | TRBJ2-7
TGTGCCAGCAGTCAACAGGGAGTTAGCAATCAGCCCCAGCATTTT | CASSQQGVSNQPQHF | - | TRBV6-5 | - | TRBJ1-5
TGTTCCAGCAGCTTGGAGTCCTCTAACTATGGCTACACCTTC | CSSSLESSNYGYTF | - | TRBV7-9 | - | TRBJ1-2
TGTTCCGGTGGCGGGGCTGATGAAAAACTGTTTTTT | CSGGGADEKLFF | - | TRBV7-9 | - | TRBJ1-4